This TCR beta chain was retrieved from a study of cytomegalovirus exposure and HLA in healthy donors. About the research overall: Researchers previously reported finding fewer than 120 million unique TCR beta sequences from about 200 million T cells.

V was cut by 3 bases and J by 7 bases, with 13 bases left in between. This CDR3 has 14 residues. Germline-derived CDR1 and CDR2 are LNHDA and SQIVND (reference sequence). PCR amplification relied on 60 Vbeta primers (plus 13 Jbeta primers). Assay: immunoSEQ multiplex PCR; the TCRdb copy retains only in-frame clones and omits some. The sample has some 190,000 clones; about 80% are singletons. The clonotype was recovered from a woman in her 40s in good health and CMV-seronegative. The sequencing input was PBMCs. The chain joins TRBV19 to TRBJ1-5, with D tentatively TRBD1 (5 bases). The CDR3 DNA reads TGTGCCAGTAGTATGGACACGTCAGTGCAGCCCCAGCATTTT. This translates into CASSMDTSVQPQHF.